This paragraph reports one T cell receptor (beta chain). The antigen it binds to is not known. No base qualities exist here, and no much larger clone lies one base off it. The CDR3 measures 14 amino acids from cysteine to phenylalanine. Kept here is only the CDR3 DNA, which spans 42 bases and is read in frame from base 1. V is trimmed back by 5 bases and J by 0 bases, and the junction contains 5 bases that no gene match accounts for. CDR1 and CDR2, looked up from the germline V gene, are SGHRS and YFSETQ. Receptors were amplified or captured by the immunoSEQ multiplex PCR assay. Held by TCRdb, this immuneACCESS table contains in-frame sequences only and omits some clones. Under half of the omission traces to an unresolved V gene where checked; the cause of the rest is unknown. This sample is represented by almost 70,000 clones; 88% of them were singletons. The top ten clones comprise about 4.5% of the sample.

The data originate from a study of technical replicates of blood from a handful of donors (dated by TCRdb to about 2017). The specimen sequenced was PBMCs. The receptor was isolated from a human donor in good health. Some clones in this sample may be carry-over from other donors' samples. The V gene is TRBV5-1 and the J gene is TRBJ2-7; 7 bases in the middle match TRBD1. DNA sequence: TGCGCCAGCAGTACAGGGGTCCTCTCCTACGAGCAGTACTTC. Its protein reads: CASSTGVLSYEQYF.